The rows below give T cell receptor beta chains drawn from one sample of a study of regulatory T cells in long-lasting Graves disease. In TCRdb, the multiplex PCR reads were re-called with MiXCR into one record per CDR3 protein. The sample holds some 450,000 distinct CDR3 sequences, over 15% seen once. The data were also submitted as part of a second study, on T cells in Graves' hyperthyroidism and ophthalmopathy.

The specimen was peripheral blood mononuclear cells (PBMCs), collected at new diagnosis, from a patient treated with antithyroid drugs. The receptors originated from a young woman with Graves disease. CDR3s include the opening cysteine and the closing phenylalanine or tryptophan. A D gene is named only where the DNA matches it firmly. Clone size, where shown, is once, few, many, or a class for clones that have expanded.

NA,TRBV28,NA,TRBJ2-7,CASSLTGTEPYEQYF,TGTGCCAGCAGTTTAACCGGGACGGAACCCTACGAGCAGTACTTC
many,TRBV30,NA,TRBJ1-4,CAWSVVGKLFF,TGTGCCTGGAGTGTGGTTGGAAAACTGTTTTTT
many,TRBV20-1,TRBD2,TRBJ2-3,CSATPLAGGTDTQYF,TGCAGTGCTACACCCCTAGCGGGAGGGACAGATACGCAGTATTTT
NA,TRBV19,TRBD1,TRBJ2-1,CASNYRGSYNEQFF,TGTGCCAGTAATTACAGGGGCTCTTACAATGAGCAGTTCTTC
many,TRBV6-1,NA,TRBJ1-4,CASSKGRGEGSNEKLFF,TGTGCCAGCAGCAAAGGGAGGGGCGAGGGGTCTAATGAAAAACTGTTTTTT
many,TRBV11-2,NA,TRBJ2-5,CASSLAQGHQTQYF,TGTGCCAGCAGCTTAGCACAGGGCCATCAGACCCAGTACTTC
few,TRBV7-3,NA,TRBJ2-5,CASSPWGYLDRTQYF,TGTGCCAGCAGCCCCTGGGGATACCTAGATCGGACCCAGTACTTC
many,TRBV18,NA,TRBJ2-7,CASSSSHFPGTAYYEQYF,TGTGCCAGCTCATCTTCTCATTTTCCCGGGACGGCCTACTACGAGCAGTACTTC
NA,TRBV6-1,NA,TRBJ1-1,CASYREGLNTEAFF,TGTGCCAGCTACAGGGAGGGATTGAACACTGAAGCTTTCTTT
many,TRBV3-1,TRBD2,TRBJ2-5,CASSQDEGLAGVMNQETQYF,TGTGCCAGCAGCCAAGATGAGGGACTAGCGGGAGTTATGAACCAGGAGACCCAGTACTTC
NA,TRBV5-1,NA,TRBJ2-1,CASSLGSGLSSYNEQFF,TGCGCCAGCAGCTTGGGCTCAGGGCTTAGCTCCTACAATGAGCAGTTCTTC
NA,TRBV29-1,TRBD1,TRBJ2-5,CSVLGQGVGETQYF,TGCAGCGTTCTAGGACAGGGGGTGGGGGAGACCCAGTACTTC
few,TRBV28,NA,TRBJ2-7,CASSLQGGPYEQYF,TGTGCCAGCAGTTTACAAGGAGGGCCCTACGAGCAGTACTTC
NA,TRBV7-2,NA,TRBJ2-1,CASSLSFLGLANYNEQFF,TGTGCCAGCAGCCTAAGTTTTCTTGGCCTAGCGAACTACAATGAGCAGTTCTTC
many,TRBV2,TRBD2,TRBJ2-5,CASNLNLAGKETQYF,TGTGCCAGCAATCTAAACTTAGCGGGTAAAGAGACCCAGTACTTC
NA,TRBV7-8,NA,TRBJ2-1,CASEHLYNEQFF,TGTGCCAGTGAACACCTTTACAATGAGCAGTTCTTC
many,TRBV2,TRBD1,TRBJ1-2,CASSGDRSDYGYTF,TGTGCCAGCAGTGGGGACAGGAGCGACTATGGCTACACCTTC
many,TRBV27,NA,TRBJ1-2,CASSRSNRQASNYGYTF,TGTGCCAGCAGTCGATCGAACCGACAGGCGAGTAACTATGGCTACACCTTC
few,TRBV19,TRBD2,TRBJ2-1,CASSIESTSYYEQFF,TGTGCCAGTAGTATTGAGTCGACTAGCTACTATGAGCAGTTCTTC
many,TRBV20-1,TRBD2,TRBJ2-1,CSKREAPSNEQFF,TGCAGTAAACGGGAGGCTCCCTCCAATGAGCAGTTCTTC
NA,TRBV5-1,TRBD2,TRBJ2-3,CASSYGLASRDTQYF,TGCGCCAGCAGCTATGGACTAGCGTCCAGGGATACGCAGTATTTT
many,TRBV2,TRBD2,TRBJ2-1,CARTTSGSRYNEQFF,TGTGCCAGGACGACTAGCGGGAGTCGATACAATGAGCAGTTCTTC
many,TRBV6-2/TRBV6-3,TRBD1,TRBJ1-2,CASSNTGTGEGGYTF,TGTGCCAGCAGCAACACCGGGACAGGGGAAGGCGGCTACACCTTC
many,TRBV7-9,NA,TRBJ2-2,CASSNGGPGELFF,TGTGCCAGCAGCAACGGGGGACCCGGGGAGCTGTTTTTT
NA,TRBV20-1,TRBD2,TRBJ2-1,CSVMGAGGHEQFF,TGCAGTGTAATGGGGGCGGGAGGGCATGAGCAGTTCTTC
many,TRBV3-1,NA,TRBJ1-5,CASSQVSGEQPQHF,TGTGCCAGCAGCCAAGTCTCGGGGGAACAGCCCCAGCATTTT
few,TRBV6-5,NA,TRBJ1-4,CASSYVPTTNEKLFF,TGTGCCAGCAGTTACGTCCCTACAACTAATGAAAAACTGTTTTTT
many,TRBV12-3/TRBV12-4,NA,TRBJ2-5,CASSVGQGRRSKQGTTQYF,TGTGCCAGCAGTGTGGGGCAGGGGAGGCGGTCGAAGCAAGGAACGACCCAGTACTTC
few,TRBV20-1,TRBD1,TRBJ1-2,CSQMGQAYGYTF,TGCAGCCAAATGGGACAGGCCTATGGCTACACCTTC
many,TRBV11-2,NA,TRBJ2-5,CASSFVDPETQYF,TGTGCCAGCAGCTTCGTAGACCCAGAGACCCAGTACTTC
many,TRBV5-1,TRBD2,TRBJ2-1,CASSPTSGRAPYNEQFF,TGCGCCAGCAGCCCGACTAGCGGGAGGGCCCCCTACAATGAGCAGTTCTTC
many,TRBV3-1,NA,TRBJ2-2,CASSQEVRPGELFF,TGTGCCAGCAGCCAAGAGGTTCGGCCCGGGGAGCTGTTTTTT
many,TRBV28,TRBD2,TRBJ2-2,CATGGGSNTGELFF,TGTGCCACCGGGGGGGGGTCGAACACCGGGGAGCTGTTTTTT
many,TRBV6-1,NA,TRBJ2-1,CASQMGKSNNEQFF,TGTGCCAGCCAGATGGGCAAATCAAACAATGAGCAGTTCTTC
few,TRBV10-3,NA,TRBJ1-5,CASCWVTVRGNQPQHF,TGTGCCAGCTGTTGGGTGACAGTGCGGGGCAATCAGCCCCAGCATTTT
many,TRBV7-9,TRBD1,TRBJ2-6,CASRPRGTGFSGANVLTF,TGTGCCAGCAGGCCCCGTGGGACAGGGTTCTCTGGGGCCAACGTCCTGACTTTC
many,TRBV18,NA,TRBJ2-3,CASSPSGTEEGYF,TGTGCCAGCTCACCATCCGGGACCGAAGAGGGGTATTTT
few,TRBV6-1,NA,TRBJ2-1,CASSEVNSRSYNEQLF,TGTGCCAGCAGTGAAGTAAACAGCAGGTCCTACAATGAGCAGCTCTTC
many,TRBV11-2,NA,TRBJ2-7,CASSLAGDEQYF,TGTGCCAGCAGCCTCGCAGGGGACGAGCAGTACTTC
many,TRBV24-1,TRBD2,TRBJ2-1,CATSDRVGGRVYNEQFF,TGTGCCACCAGTGATCGGGTTGGCGGGAGGGTCTACAATGAGCAGTTCTTC
few,TRBV14,NA,TRBJ2-7,CASSQDVGDPWSEQYF,TGTGCCAGCAGCCAAGATGTCGGGGACCCTTGGAGCGAGCAGTACTTC
NA,TRBV6-2/TRBV6-3,TRBD2,TRBJ2-7,CASRTRLAGVYEQYF,TGTGCCAGCAGGACCCGACTAGCGGGAGTGTACGAGCAGTACTTC
many,TRBV7-9,TRBD1,TRBJ2-5,CATYSGTGETQYF,TGTGCCACCTACTCCGGGACAGGGGAGACCCAGTACTTC
many,TRBV28,TRBD1,TRBJ2-5,CASEGARETQYF,TGTGCCAGCGAGGGGGCCCGAGAGACCCAGTACTTC
many,TRBV18,NA,TRBJ1-6,CASSPRNSPLHF,TGTGCCAGCTCACCCCGTAATTCACCCCTCCACTTT
many,TRBV3-1,NA,TRBJ2-7,CASSQENSPYEQYF,TGTGCCAGCAGCCAAGAGAATAGTCCCTACGAGCAGTACTTC
NA,TRBV2,TRBD2,TRBJ2-1,CASRRTSGSLGDEQFF,TGTGCCAGCAGGCGTACTAGCGGGAGTTTAGGCGATGAGCAGTTCTTC
few,TRBV20-1,NA,TRBJ2-7,CSARDPGTPTYEQYF,TGCAGTGCTAGAGATCCTGGGACCCCCACCTACGAGCAGTACTTC
few,TRBV11-2,TRBD2,TRBJ2-7,CASTSAMTSGTTYEQYF,TGTGCCAGCACCTCCGCGATGACTAGCGGAACAACCTACGAGCAGTACTTC
many,TRBV5-1,NA,TRBJ2-7,CASSLEAGSDEQYF,TGCGCCAGCAGCTTGGAGGCAGGGAGCGACGAGCAGTACTTC
NA,TRBV6-2/TRBV6-3,NA,TRBJ2-3,CASSKDYGTDTQYF,TGTGCCAGCAGTAAGGATTACGGCACAGATACGCAGTATTTT
many,TRBV12-3/TRBV12-4,NA,TRBJ2-1,CASSFGRNEQFF,TGTGCCAGCAGTTTCGGGCGTAATGAGCAGTTCTTC
NA,TRBV7-9,TRBD2,TRBJ2-3,CASSLGTSGRGTDTQYF,TGTGCCAGCAGCTTGGGGACTAGCGGGAGAGGCACAGATACGCAGTATTTT
NA,TRBV29-1,TRBD1,TRBJ2-7,CSVCSTDRGTYEQYF,TGCAGCGTTTGCTCCACGGACAGGGGTACCTACGAGCAGTACTTC
few,TRBV19,NA,TRBJ1-1,CASKRENTEAFF,TGTGCCAGCAAAAGGGAGAACACTGAAGCTTTCTTT
many,TRBV18,NA,TRBJ1-1,CASSPPWGGNTEAFF,TGTGCCAGCTCACCACCGTGGGGGGGGAACACTGAAGCTTTCTTT
many,TRBV28,NA,TRBJ2-1,CASRPRKLTSSYNEQFF,TGTGCCAGCCGCCCCCGAAAATTGACCAGCTCCTACAATGAGCAGTTCTTC
many,TRBV2,TRBD1,TRBJ1-5,CASSRQGSNQPQHF,TGTGCCAGCAGCCGACAGGGGAGCAATCAGCCCCAGCATTTT
many,TRBV28,TRBD2,TRBJ2-1,CASTGTSGVNEQFF,TGTGCCAGCACAGGGACTAGCGGGGTCAATGAGCAGTTCTTC